The 30 T cell receptor beta chains in this list originate from one sample, sequenced in a study of a mutant IDH1 vaccine in newly diagnosed glioma. This sample's time point: week 35, safety follow-up. In every dose of vaccine, 300 ug of mutant IDH1 20-mer peptide was given alongside topical imiquimod. TCRdb keeps only in-frame clones here, not all; method: immunoSEQ multiplex PCR. The sample records tens of thousands of clones, less than 80% being singletons. These receptors' targets are unknown. The sample was PBMCs, taken from a glioma patient whose treatment included an IDH1 peptide vaccine. These receptors were collected from a man in his forties with glioma.

The rearrangement joins TRBV7-2 to TRBJ2-7; 12 nucleotides agree with TRBD1. Germline assignment: CDR1 SGHTA and CDR2 FQGNSA. The length of the CDR3 is 17 residues. The J segment lost 1 base and the V segment lost 6 bases, leaving 10 bases of the junction unmatched. The CDR3 DNA reads as TGTGCCAGCAGTTTTGTGGGACAGGGGGCGATTTCCTACGAGCAGTACTTC. This translates into CASSFVGQGAISYEQYF.

Turning to this clone: Other DNA sequences within the sample encode an identical CDR3. The rearrangement uses TRBV5-1 and TRBJ2-3; 12 bases match TRBD2. The J segment lost 6 bases and the V segment lost 4 bases, leaving 6 bases of the junction unmatched. Germline CDR1 and CDR2: SGHRS and YFSETQ. This CDR3 comprises 15 residues. The DNA for the CDR3 is TGCGCCAGCAGCCTGACTAGCGGGAGTCGGGATACGCAGTATTTT. Translating it yields CASSLTSGSRDTQYF.

The rearrangement joins TRBV5-1 to TRBJ2-3; possible D gene TRBD2, 5 bases. Germline V gene sequence: CDR1 SGHRS, CDR2 YFSETQ. The CDR3 runs to 14 residues. V was clipped by 0 bases and J by 4 bases, with 9 bases between them. DNA for the CDR3: TGCGCCAGCAGCTTGGAAACTAGTTCAGATACGCAGTATTTT. Translating gives CASSLETSSDTQYF.

This clone was seen a few times. V is TRBV12-5 and J is TRBJ1-5; TRBD1 agrees at 7 bases. The V gene end was trimmed by 4 bases and the J gene end by 6 bases; junction bases not matched to a gene: 3. Germline CDR1 is LGHNT and CDR2 is FRNRAP. The CDR3 spans 13 residues. CDR3 residues: CASGWNRGQPQHF. Here the CDR3 DNA reads TGTGCTAGTGGTTGGAACAGGGGTCAGCCCCAGCATTTT.

This clone has only a few counts. This sequence joins TRBV25-1 and TRBJ1-3; D not certain. CDR1 is MGHDK, CDR2 SYGVNS, per germline. The CDR3 is 12 residues long. V gave up 6 bases and J gave up 0 bases, with 3 bases separating them. CDR3 residues: CASSHSGNTIYF. CDR3 bases: TGTGCCAGCAGCCACTCTGGAAACACCATATATTTT.

The V call is TRBV10-3, the J call TRBJ2-1, with D possibly being TRBD2 (5 bases). The V end lost 5 bases, the J end lost 6 bases, and 14 bases lay between the germline ends. This CDR3 is 14 amino acids long. The germline V gene encodes CDR1 ENHRY and CDR2 SYGVKD. The CDR3 here is CAISLEGQSNEQFF. In nucleotides, the CDR3 is TGTGCCATCAGTCTCGAGGGCCAGAGCAATGAGCAGTTCTTC.

The CDR3 region is CASSRLSGGGANEQFF. DNA of the CDR3: TGTGCCAGCAGTAGGTTATCCGGAGGGGGGGCCAATGAGCAGTTCTTC. The chain employs TRBV14 and TRBJ2-1; possibly TRBD2 for D (7 bases). The CDR3 spans 16 residues. Trimming pared 6 bases from V and 6 bases from J, leaving 21 bases between. Per germline, CDR1 SGHDN and CDR2 FVKESK.

This clone is medium-sized. The chain employs TRBV5-6 and TRBJ2-1; the D gene could be TRBD1 or TRBD2 (5 bases each). This CDR3 region has 15 residues. Germline V lookup: CDR1 SGHDT, CDR2 YYEEEE. V was trimmed by 3 bases and J by 8 bases, leaving 18 bases between them. CDR3 sequence: CASSSPGPTTYEQFF. CDR3 bases: TGTGCCAGCAGCTCGCCGGGACCGACTACATATGAGCAGTTCTTC.

The rearrangement links TRBV6-5 to TRBJ2-5; D may be TRBD2 (5 bases). This CDR3 has 12 amino acids. Germline values: CDR1 MNHEY, CDR2 SVGAGI. V lost 0 bases and J lost 7, with 6 bases in between. The CDR3 here is CASSYSSGTQYF. CDR3 DNA sequence: TGTGCCAGCAGTTACTCGAGCGGGACCCAGTACTTC.

The chain recombines TRBV5-1 with TRBJ2-3, with D maybe TRBD2 (5 bases). The CDR3 extends over 17 amino acids. From germline, CDR1 is SGHRS and CDR2 YFSETQ. V lost 0 bases to trimming and J lost 7 bases, with 21 bases between them. The DNA for the CDR3 is TGCGCCAGCAGCTTGGGGCCAGCGGACGGTCCCCGTAATACGCAGTATTTT. Translating it yields CASSLGPADGPRNTQYF. Variable domain in full (rest from reference TRBV5-1 and TRBJ2-3): KAGVTQTPRYLIKTRGQQVTLSCSPISGHRSVSWYQQTPGQGLQFLFEYFSETQRNKGNFPGRFSGRQFSNSRSEMNVSTLELGDSALYLCASSLGPADGPRNTQYFGPGTRLTVL.

This chain uses TRBV4-1 with TRBJ2-5, with 13 bases that match TRBD2. Germline CDR1 reads MGHRA; CDR2 reads YSYEKL. With 3 bases clipped from V and 4 bases from J, the junction kept 17 bases outside the gene matches. The CDR3 length is 20 residues. The CDR3 DNA follows: TGCGCCAGCAGCCAGACGGGACTAGCGGGAAGTTTAAAGATAGGAGAGACCCAGTACTTC. Amino acid sequence: CASSQTGLAGSLKIGETQYF.

The V call is TRBV5-5, the J call TRBJ2-7, with TRBD2 matching over 12 bases. The ends lost 1 base at V and 1 base at J; junction bases unmatched: 3. The CDR3 extends over 16 amino acids. Germline CDR1 reads SGHKS; CDR2 reads YYEKEE (reference sequence). CDR3 loop: CASSLTSGRPSYEQYV. CDR3 in DNA: TGTGCCAGCAGCTTGACTAGCGGGAGGCCTTCCTACGAGCAGTACGTC.

The V and J genes are TRBV6-5 and TRBJ1-3; weak D call: TRBD1 (5 bases). Germline-derived CDR1 and CDR2 are MNHEY and SVGAGI. The CDR3 is made up of 16 amino acids. V was pared by 2 bases and J by 0 bases, with 11 bases between. Here the CDR3 DNA reads TGTGCCAGCAGTTACACCACAGGCGACTCTGGAAACACCATATATTTT. This codes for CASSYTTGDSGNTIYF.

Written as DNA, the CDR3 is TGTGCCAGCAGCCCAATCTGGACTGAAGCTTTCTTT. Translation: CASSPIWTEAFF. The chain couples TRBV7-2 to TRBJ1-1; D uncertain. Deletions cut 5 bases from V and 5 bases from J, with 9 bases between. The CDR3 extends over 12 amino acids. The V gene's germline CDR1 is SGHTA and CDR2 FQGNSA.

As for this clone: Compared with germline, one end of the junction differs, possibly owing to a read error. V and J are TRBV5-5 and TRBJ1-4; D gene uncertain. Germline lookup yields CDR1 SGHKS and CDR2 YYEKEE (reference sequence). The CDR3 is 16 amino acids. The CDR3 coding sequence is TGTGCCAGCAGCTTGGTCGGACGGGTGGGCAGTGAACAACTGTTTTTT. It encodes CASSLVGRVGSEQLFF.

This clone was detected a few times. The rearrangement joins TRBV25-1 to TRBJ1-4; D gene ambiguous. Germline V CDR1 and CDR2: MGHDK, SYGVNS. V was clipped by 4 bases and J by 1 base, with 10 bases between them. The CDR3 is 15 amino acids. In nucleotides, the CDR3 is TGTGCCAGCAGTGCGTTGAAGGGAACTAATGAAAAACTGTTTTTT. Amino acids: CASSALKGTNEKLFF.

This chain uses TRBV5-1 with TRBJ2-1, with TRBD2 identical over 11 bases. This CDR3 spans 16 amino acids. J lost 7 bases, V lost 3 bases, and 9 bases had no gene match. Germline V lookup: CDR1 SGHRS, CDR2 YFSETQ. The CDR3 DNA reads TGCGCCAGCAGCTGGACACCGGGACTAGCGGCAAATGAGCAGTTCTTC. Residues: CASSWTPGLAANEQFF.

The V gene is TRBV7-2, the J gene TRBJ1-4; 8 bases line up with TRBD1. Germline V lookup: CDR1 SGHTA, CDR2 FQGNSA. This CDR3 is built from 13 residues. V dropped 5 bases and J dropped 8; count of bases not matched to a gene: 4. CDR3 DNA sequence: TGTGCCAGCAGCGCCGACAGGGGAGAAAAACTGTTTTTT. Protein product: CASSADRGEKLFF.

This chain joins TRBV11-3 and TRBJ1-1, with a possible D match to TRBD1 (6 bases). The CDR3 extends over 13 amino acids. The V and J ends lost 9 bases and 3 bases respectively, with 14 bases between them. Per the germline V gene, CDR1 is SGHNT and CDR2 is YENEEA. The CDR3 bases are TGTGCCAGTAGGGGGGTCGGAGACACTGAAGCTTTCTTT. This sequence encodes CASRGVGDTEAFF.

This clone was detected a few times. This chain links TRBV6-4 with TRBJ2-5; TRBD1 matches 11 bases. There are 15 residues in the CDR3. Germline V gives CDR1 MRHNA, CDR2 SNTAGT. Unmatched junction bases numbered 1, after V lost 3 bases and J lost 1 base. CDR3 amino acids: CASSEGTGGQETQYF. The CDR3 DNA reads as TGTGCCAGCAGTGAGGGGACAGGGGGCCAAGAGACCCAGTACTTC.

The rearrangement uses TRBV21-1 and TRBJ1-1; the D segment call TRBD1 is taken from the table without a DNA check. TRBV21-1 is marked as a pseudogene. This CDR3 is built from 15 residues. The CDR3 spells CASSKGLDRNTEAFF. CDR3 sequence (DNA): TGTGCCAGCAGCAAAGGCTTGGACAGGAACACTGAAGCTTTCTTT.

The rearrangement links TRBV11-2 to TRBJ1-1; D gene uncertain. Trimming took off 5 bases at V and 1 base at J, with 8 bases between the two ends. Germline lookup yields CDR1 SGHAT and CDR2 FQNNGV. The CDR3 consists of 13 residues. The CDR3 region is CASSPSGNTEAFF. The DNA of the CDR3 is TGTGCCAGCAGCCCCTCGGGGAACACTGAAGCTTTCTTT.

The rearrangement links TRBV4-2 to TRBJ1-2; the D is unclear. The ends were cut back, 5 bases at V and 4 bases at J, with 20 bases in the middle. The CDR3 covers 16 residues. Germline CDR1 and CDR2: LGHNA and YNFKEQ. CDR3 sequence: CASSESWGGEPYGYTF. The CDR3 DNA reads TGTGCCAGCAGCGAGAGCTGGGGAGGAGAGCCCTATGGCTACACCTTC.

This clone was counted a few times. This sample includes further DNA sequences coding for the same CDR3. V is TRBV6-5 and J is TRBJ1-1; D unclear. Germline CDR1 is MNHEY and CDR2 is SVGAGI. This CDR3 is 13 amino acids long. The V end lost 1 base, the J end lost 2 bases, and 5 bases lay between the germline ends. CDR3 coding DNA: TGTGCCAGCAGTTACTGGCAAAACACTGAAGCTTTCTTT. Amino acids: CASSYWQNTEAFF.

The chain recombines TRBV29-1 with TRBJ2-2; weak D call: TRBD2 (5 bases). Looked up from germline, CDR1 is SQVTM and CDR2 is ANQGSEA. The CDR3 totals 12 residues. Trimming removed 7 bases from V and 8 bases from J, with 14 bases in between. The CDR3 DNA reads as TGCAGCGGAGGAGGCTCTTTTGGGGAGCTGTTTTTT. Protein sequence: CSGGGSFGELFF.

The chain carries TRBV29-1 and TRBJ2-7; D gene uncertain. The CDR3 has 14 amino acids. Germline-derived CDR1 and CDR2 are SQVTM and ANQGSEA. Trimming stripped 6 bases from V and 2 bases from J, with 17 bases between. This chain's CDR3 is CSVYYKGAPYEQYF. CDR3 DNA: TGCAGCGTCTACTACAAGGGTGCCCCCTACGAGCAGTACTTC.

Only a few counts were recorded for this clone. The CDR3 sequence: CASSGDGLSGELFF. CDR3 bases: TGTGCCAGCAGCGGAGACGGGTTGAGCGGGGAGCTGTTTTTT. The chain links TRBV9 to TRBJ2-2; no clear D. V was clipped by 3 bases and J by 7 bases, with 13 bases between them. The CDR3 has 14 residues. Germline V lookup: CDR1 SGDLS, CDR2 YYNGEE. Full variable domain (missing parts from reference TRBV9 and TRBJ2-2): DSGVTQTPKHLITATGQRVTLRCSPRSGDLSVYWYQQSLDQGLQFLIQYYNGEERAKGNILERFSAQQFPDLHSELNLSSLELGDSALYFCASSGDGLSGELFFGEGSRLTVL.

The chain carries TRBV11-3 and TRBJ2-2, with 12 bases that match TRBD2. CDR1 and CDR2 from the germline V gene are SGHNT and YENEEA. The CDR3 spans 20 residues. Trimming at V came to 5 bases and at J to 4 bases, leaving 17 bases not matched to a gene. Here the CDR3 reads CASSISAELAGGGVTGELFF. The CDR3 region has the DNA TGTGCCAGCAGCATTTCGGCGGAACTAGCGGGAGGAGGTGTCACCGGGGAGCTGTTTTTT.

V gene TRBV5-1 combines with J gene TRBJ1-1; the match to TRBD1 covers 8 bases. The length of the CDR3 is 16 residues. J gave up 3 bases and V 4 bases, and 11 bases lay outside the gene matches. The germline V gene encodes CDR1 SGHRS and CDR2 YFSETQ. The CDR3: CASSPGQGRSDTEAFF. The CDR3 region has the DNA TGCGCCAGCAGCCCTGGACAGGGAAGAAGTGACACTGAAGCTTTCTTT.

V is TRBV7-9 and J is TRBJ2-7, with a tentative D call TRBD2 (6 bases). The V end was cut by 1 base, the J end by 5 bases, with 21 bases between. This CDR3 contains 17 residues. Germline V lookup: CDR1 SEHNR, CDR2 FQNEAQ (reference sequence). CDR3 bases: TGTGCCAGCAGCTTAGAGGAGAGACTAGACTCTGTGCACGAGCAGTACGTC. Its translation: CASSLEERLDSVHEQYV.